The 17 T cell receptor beta chains reported below all come from one sample, sequenced in a study of shared clonotypes between healthy human individuals. CD45RO-negative, CCR7-selected cells formed the naive CD8 fraction, which excluded terminally differentiated effector memory CD45RA+ cells. Generated by immunoSEQ multiplex PCR, the TCRdb table keeps only in-frame clones and is missing some. The sample has about 2.2 million clones; just under 95% are singletons. The sample comprised naive CD8+ T cells from PBMCs. The receptors stem from a man between 18 and 29 years old in good health. Some clones in this sample may be carry-over from other donors' samples.

This sequence joins TRBV27 and TRBJ2-1, with D perhaps given as TRBD1 or TRBD2 (6 bases each). Germline-derived CDR1 and CDR2 are MNHEY and SMNVEV (reference sequence). This CDR3 is built from 16 residues. V lost 7 bases to trimming and J lost 5 bases, with 21 bases between them. The CDR3 coding sequence is TGTGCCAGCATTCAATTCGGCGGGACAAGGCACAATGAGCAGTTCTTC. This codes for CASIQFGGTRHNEQFF.

The chain has TRBV6-5 and TRBJ1-2, with 7 bases that match TRBD1. Losses at the gene ends were 0 bases for V and 4 bases for J; bases not matched to a gene: 5. In germline, CDR1 is MNHEY, CDR2 SVGAGI. The CDR3 has 15 amino acids. CDR3 nucleotide sequence: TGTGCCAGCAGTTACTCCGGGGACAGAATCTATGGCTACACCTTC. Translated, it gives CASSYSGDRIYGYTF.

Of note for this clone: Other DNA sequences from this sample encode an identical CDR3 as well. This rearrangement joins TRBV11-1 to TRBJ2-7; the D is unclear. Trimming took off 1 base at V and 3 bases at J, with 7 bases between the two ends. Germline V gives CDR1 SGHAT, CDR2 FQDESV (reference sequence). The CDR3 runs 13 residues. CDR3 in DNA: TGTGCCAGCAGCTTAGGGCATCGCTACGAGCAGTACTTC. It yields the protein CASSLGHRYEQYF.

The chain is built from TRBV19 and TRBJ2-5; 8 nucleotides agree with TRBD2. This CDR3 comprises 19 residues. J lost 1 base, V lost 0 bases, and 13 bases had no gene match. The V gene's germline CDR1 is LNHDA and CDR2 SQIVND (reference sequence). This CDR3 is CASSIDLEPSSGPQETQYF. CDR3 nucleotides: TGTGCCAGTAGTATAGATCTTGAGCCGTCTAGCGGGCCCCAAGAGACCCAGTACTTC.

V and J are TRBV28 and TRBJ2-1, with D tentatively TRBD2 (6 bases). Germline V gene sequence: CDR1 MDHEN, CDR2 SYDVKM. V dropped 3 bases and J dropped 7 bases, with 10 bases sitting between them. The CDR3 extends over 13 amino acids. As DNA, the CDR3 is TGTGCCAGCAGTTTTGGAGGGTTTAATGAGCAGTTCTTC. Amino acid sequence: CASSFGGFNEQFF. Using reference TRBV28 and TRBJ2-1 for the parts outside the CDR3, the full variable domain is DVKVTQSSRYLVKRTGEKVFLECVQDMDHENMFWYRQDPGLGLRLIYFSYDVKMKEKGDIPEGYSVSREKKERFSLILESASTNQTSMYLCASSFGGFNEQFFGPGTRLTVL.

This chain connects TRBV7-2 to TRBJ1-1; D gene unclear. CDR1 is SGHTA, CDR2 FQGNSA, per germline. V was shortened by 3 bases and J by 6 bases, with 11 bases between the two germline ends. The CDR3 totals 13 residues. The chain's CDR3 is CASSFPRIPEAFF. Here the CDR3 DNA reads TGTGCCAGCAGCTTTCCCCGAATACCTGAAGCTTTCTTT. Full variable domain (missing parts from reference TRBV7-2 and TRBJ1-1): GAGVSQSPSNKVTEKGKDVELRCDPISGHTALYWYRQSLGQGLEFLIYFQGNSAPDKSGLPSDRFSAERTGGSVSTLTIQRTQQEDSAVYLCASSFPRIPEAFFGQGTRLTVV.

The chain employs TRBV28 and TRBJ2-5; D may correspond to TRBD1 or TRBD2 (5 bases each). The CDR3 totals 16 residues. Trimming left V 3 bases short and J 0 bases short, with 14 bases between. Germline V gene sequence: CDR1 MDHEN, CDR2 SYDVKM. The CDR3 bases are TGTGCCAGCAGTTTGTATGCAGGGAGATACCAAGAGACCCAGTACTTC. It is translated as CASSLYAGRYQETQYF.

As concerns this clone: Other DNA sequences in this specimen translate into the identical CDR3. The rearrangement joins TRBV7-8 to TRBJ2-5; tentatively, D is TRBD1 (5 bases). Germline loops: CDR1 SGHVS, CDR2 FQNEAQ. The length of the CDR3 is 14 residues. Trimming took 1 base from V and 3 from J, leaving 9 bases between them. CDR3 nucleotides: TGTGCCAGCAGCTTAGTGTTAGGGGAAGAGACCCAGTACTTC. Its translation is CASSLVLGEETQYF.

The J gene is TRBJ2-7, the V gene TRBV7-9; TRBD2 agrees at 10 bases. From germline, CDR1 is SEHNR and CDR2 FQNEAQ (reference sequence). The CDR3 runs to 14 residues. J gave up 3 bases and V 4 bases, and 3 bases lay outside the gene matches. The CDR3 sequence: CASSSLAGDYEQYF. As DNA, the CDR3 is TGTGCCAGCAGCTCCCTAGCGGGAGACTACGAGCAGTACTTC. The full variable domain, with the rest looked up from reference TRBV7-9 and TRBJ2-7, is DTGVSQNPRHKITKRGQNVTFRCDPISEHNRLYWYRQTLGQGPEFLTYFQNEAQLEKSRLLSDRFSAERPKGSFSTLEIQRTEQGDSAMYLCASSSLAGDYEQYFGPGTRLTVT.

The CDR3 region has the DNA TGTGCCAGCAGTCCAAACAGGGTTGGCTACACCTTC. This translates into CASSPNRVGYTF. This chain links TRBV6-5 with TRBJ1-2; a weak D match, TRBD1 (6 bases). CDR1 is MNHEY, CDR2 SVGAGI, per germline. V was trimmed by 5 bases and J by 7 bases, leaving 11 bases between them. The CDR3 is made up of 12 amino acids.

This chain's CDR3 is CASYPTGLAVYNEQFF. The CDR3 DNA follows: TGTGCCAGTTATCCAACGGGACTAGCGGTCTACAATGAGCAGTTCTTC. The chain uses TRBV19 and TRBJ2-1; 11 nucleotides align to TRBD2. The CDR3 totals 16 residues. Germline V gene data show CDR1 as LNHDA and CDR2 as SQIVND (reference sequence). V gave up 8 bases and J gave up 3 bases; unmatched junction bases: 9.

In the case of this clone: Mismatch with germline at one junction end may stem from a read error. The chain recombines TRBV7-2 with TRBJ2-7; 7 bases match TRBD2. The germline gives CDR1 SGHTA, CDR2 FQGNSA. This CDR3 has 14 amino acids. The CDR3, as DNA: TGTGCCAGCAGTTTAGCGGGTGAAACCTACGAGCAGTACTTC. As protein: CASSLAGETYEQYF.

The chain carries TRBV27 and TRBJ2-5; 8 positions match TRBD1. The CDR3 contains 17 residues. Germline V lookup: CDR1 MNHEY, CDR2 SMNVEV (reference sequence). V lost 5 bases to trimming and J lost 3 bases; unmatched junction nucleotides: 14. The CDR3 is CASSVIKGQGAEETQYF. The CDR3 DNA sequence: TGTGCCAGCAGTGTTATTAAAGGACAGGGAGCCGAAGAGACCCAGTACTTC.

This clone showed up just a few times. The rearrangement joins TRBV19 to TRBJ1-4; no reliable D call. CDR3 length: 12 residues. V was shortened by 1 base and J by 6 bases, with 3 bases between the two germline ends. Germline V gene data show CDR1 as LNHDA and CDR2 as SQIVND (reference sequence). CDR3 loop: CASSIADEKLFF. The CDR3 nucleotides are TGTGCCAGTAGTATAGCGGATGAAAAACTGTTTTTT.

The V call is TRBV9, the J call TRBJ2-1; TRBD2 matches 10 bases. CDR3 size: 15 residues. Trimming took 3 bases from V and 4 from J; bases not matched to a gene: 4. Germline loops: CDR1 SGDLS, CDR2 YYNGEE. CDR3 protein: CASSAASGSYNEQFF. CDR3 nucleotide sequence: TGTGCCAGCAGCGCCGCTAGCGGGAGTTACAATGAGCAGTTCTTC.

This chain uses TRBV30 with TRBJ1-4; 7 nucleotides agree with TRBD1. V trimming: 0 bases; J trimming: 8 bases; junction bases outside the gene matches: 6. The germline CDR1 and CDR2 sequences are GTSNPN and SVGIG (reference sequence). The CDR3 runs to 14 residues. CDR3 amino acids: CAWSVGTAVEKLFF. The CDR3 bases are TGTGCCTGGAGTGTAGGGACAGCCGTCGAAAAACTGTTTTTT.

V usage is TRBV7-2 and J usage is TRBJ2-5, with D hard to call. Trimming stripped 5 bases from V and 3 bases from J, with 13 bases between. Germline V gene sequence: CDR1 SGHTA, CDR2 FQGNSA. CDR3 length equals 14 residues. CDR3 DNA sequence: TGTGCCAGCAGCAAAACGCGTTTCAAAGAGACCCAGTACTTC. This gives the protein CASSKTRFKETQYF.